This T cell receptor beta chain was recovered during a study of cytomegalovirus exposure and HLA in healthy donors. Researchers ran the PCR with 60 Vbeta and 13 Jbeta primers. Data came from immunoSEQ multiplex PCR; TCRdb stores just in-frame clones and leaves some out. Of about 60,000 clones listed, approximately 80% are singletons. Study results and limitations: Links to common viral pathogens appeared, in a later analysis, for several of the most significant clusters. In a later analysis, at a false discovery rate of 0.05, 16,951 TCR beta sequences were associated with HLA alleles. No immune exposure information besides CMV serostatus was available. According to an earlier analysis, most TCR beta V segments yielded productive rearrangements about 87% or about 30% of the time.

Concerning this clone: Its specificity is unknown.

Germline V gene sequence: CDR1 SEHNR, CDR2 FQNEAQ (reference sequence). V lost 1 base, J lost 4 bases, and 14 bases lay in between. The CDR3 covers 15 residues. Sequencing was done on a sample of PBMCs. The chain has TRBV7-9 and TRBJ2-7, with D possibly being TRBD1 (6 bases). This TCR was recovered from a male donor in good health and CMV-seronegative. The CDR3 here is CASSLGRDRQYEQYF. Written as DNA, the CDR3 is TGTGCCAGCAGCTTAGGTCGTGACAGGCAGTACGAGCAGTACTTC.